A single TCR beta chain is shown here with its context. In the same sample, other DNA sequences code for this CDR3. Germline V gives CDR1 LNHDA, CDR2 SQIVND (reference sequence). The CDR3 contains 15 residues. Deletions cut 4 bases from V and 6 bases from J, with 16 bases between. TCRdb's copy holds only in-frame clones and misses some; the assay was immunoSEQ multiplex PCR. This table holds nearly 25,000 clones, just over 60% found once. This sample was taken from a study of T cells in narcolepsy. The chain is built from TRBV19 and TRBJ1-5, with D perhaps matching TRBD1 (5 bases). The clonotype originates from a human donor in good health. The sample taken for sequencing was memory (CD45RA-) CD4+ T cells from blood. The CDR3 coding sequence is TGTGCCAGTAGTAGCCAGGGCCCAGTCGGTCAGCCCCAGCATTTT. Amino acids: CASSSQGPVGQPQHF.